Listed here are 28 T cell receptor beta chains from one sample, sequenced in a study of OX40 agonist ivuxolimab in advanced cancers. Profiling relied on immunoSEQ multiplex PCR, and the TCRdb table lists in-frame clones only, not all of them. Found here are 65,000 to 85,000 clones, 85% of them singletons; the top ten hold approximately 0.81%. The sequences come from CD4+ or CD8+ T cells sorted from blood, collected in a trial of the OX40 agonist ivuxolimab. Source of these receptors: an adult with an advanced solid tumor such as melanoma, head and neck, liver or kidney cancer.

The chain recombines TRBV2 with TRBJ2-7, with D possibly TRBD2 on 6 matching bases. V was pared by 2 bases and J by 3 bases, with 17 bases between. Germline lookup yields CDR1 SNHLY and CDR2 FYNNEI. The CDR3 has 16 residues. CDR3 amino acids: CASSETLGLVDYEQYF. The CDR3 DNA follows: TGTGCCAGCAGTGAAACCTTGGGACTGGTAGACTACGAGCAGTACTTC.

The chain is built from TRBV6-5 and TRBJ2-1, with 7 bases aligning to TRBD1. V gave up 5 bases and J gave up 9 bases; unmatched junction bases: 13. The CDR3 is 15 amino acids. Looked up from germline, CDR1 is MNHEY and CDR2 is SVGAGI. CDR3 loop: CASSLRQGISGEQFF. The CDR3 region has the DNA TGTGCCAGCAGTCTCAGACAGGGCATATCGGGTGAGCAGTTCTTC.

Written as DNA, the CDR3 is TGTGCCAGCTCCCTACCCATTGGGGGAGCAGATACGCAGTATTTT. Translated, it gives CASSLPIGGADTQYF. The chain recombines TRBV18 with TRBJ2-3; D possibly uses TRBD1 or TRBD2 (5 bases each). Germline V gene sequence: CDR1 KGHSH, CDR2 LQKENI. V was clipped by 6 bases and J by 4 bases, with 17 bases between them. There are 15 residues in the CDR3.

V is TRBV6-1 and J is TRBJ2-5; maybe TRBD2 (5 bases). Judging by the DNA end, TRBJ2-7 fits better; the J call may be wrong. The CDR3 extends over 14 amino acids. Germline loops: CDR1 MNHNS, CDR2 SASEGT. The CDR3 DNA reads TGTGCCAGTGCGCCCGAGAGAGGGATCTACGAGCAGTACTTC. As protein: CASAPERGIYEQYF.

This clone has just a few counts. V is TRBV5-5 and J is TRBJ2-7, with 8 bases identical to TRBD1. V dropped 4 bases and J dropped 8; count of bases not matched to a gene: 8. From germline, CDR1 is SGHKS and CDR2 YYEKEE (reference sequence). The CDR3 spans 13 residues. CDR3 region: CASSISDRGQQYF. The CDR3 region has the DNA TGTGCCAGCAGCATCTCCGACAGGGGACAGCAGTACTTC.

This clone has only a few counts. V and J are TRBV7-2 and TRBJ2-7; 7 nucleotides agree with TRBD1. This CDR3 region has 14 residues. Germline V gives CDR1 SGHTA, CDR2 FQGNSA. Trimming cost V 5 bases and J 1 base; bases outside gene matches: 5. CDR3 DNA sequence: TGTGCCAGCAGCGGACAGGTTACTTCCTACGAGCAGTACTTC. It codes for CASSGQVTSYEQYF. The entire variable domain, with the rest obtained from reference TRBV7-2 and TRBJ2-7, is as follows: GAGVSQSPSNKVTEKGKDVELRCDPISGHTALYWYRQSLGQGLEFLIYFQGNSAPDKSGLPSDRFSAERTGGSVSTLTIQRTQQEDSAVYLCASSGQVTSYEQYFGPGTRLTVT.

This clone occurred once. V and J are TRBV5-1 and TRBJ2-4; perhaps D is TRBD1 or TRBD2 (5 bases each). This CDR3 contains 15 residues. Trimming took off 0 bases at V and 13 bases at J, with 20 bases between the two ends. Germline V gene lookup returns CDR1 SGHRS and CDR2 YFSETQ. In nucleotides, the CDR3 is TGCGCCAGCAGCTTGGGTCCGGGACCGACAACTCCCCAGTACTTC. Translation: CASSLGPGPTTPQYF. Together with reference TRBV5-1 and TRBJ2-4, the CDR3 gives the full variable domain: KAGVTQTPRYLIKTRGQQVTLSCSPISGHRSVSWYQQTPGQGLQFLFEYFSETQRNKGNFPGRFSGRQFSNSRSEMNVSTLELGDSALYLCASSLGPGPTTPQYFGAGTRLSVL.

The rearrangement links TRBV7-9 to TRBJ1-6; the D gene is possibly TRBD1 (5 bases). The CDR3 covers 14 residues. V lost 1 base, J lost 10 bases, and 11 bases lay in between. Germline V gene lookup returns CDR1 SEHNR and CDR2 FQNEAQ (reference sequence). The CDR3 DNA reads as TGTGCCAGCAGCTTAGGAGGGACCCGCTCACCCCTCCACTTT. This codes for CASSLGGTRSPLHF.

The genes are TRBV5-5 and TRBJ1-5; TRBD1 matches at 7 bases. Germline trimming cut 4 bases from V and 7 bases from J; bases unmatched to any gene: 14. The germline CDR1 and CDR2 sequences are SGHKS and YYEKEE (reference sequence). The CDR3 contains 16 residues. CDR3 nucleotides: TGTGCCAGCAGCCTAGCTCCTACAGGGGTGGGCCAGCCCCAGCATTTT. This translates into CASSLAPTGVGQPQHF.

The chain has TRBV7-2 and TRBJ2-1; D unclear. Germline CDR1 reads SGHTA; CDR2 reads FQGNSA. The CDR3 contains 14 residues. The V end was cut by 3 bases, the J end by 0 bases, with 6 bases between. CDR3 sequence reads: CASSFDGSYNEQFF. In DNA, the CDR3 is TGTGCCAGCAGCTTCGATGGCTCCTACAATGAGCAGTTCTTC.

The chain uses TRBV6-5 and TRBJ2-7; maybe TRBD2 (5 bases). Germline loops: CDR1 MNHEY, CDR2 SVGAGI. This CDR3 comprises 15 residues. Between the trimmed V and J ends, which lost 7 bases and 2 bases, there was a span of 18 bases. CDR3 bases: TGTGCCAGCAAGATGGCGGGTAACTACCCCTACGAGCAGTACTTC. Protein: CASKMAGNYPYEQYF.

This chain joins TRBV18 and TRBJ1-5; no firm D call. Trimming shortened V by 2 bases and J by 3 bases, and 8 bases separated the two germline ends. CDR1 and CDR2 from the germline V gene are KGHSH and LQKENI. The CDR3 has 14 amino acids. The DNA of the CDR3 is TGTGCCAGCTCACCAGGGATCGACAATCAGCCCCAGCATTTT. It specifies CASSPGIDNQPQHF.

The chain joins TRBV21-1 to TRBJ2-2; the tabulated D call, TRBD1, remains unverified against the DNA. TRBV21-1 is noted as a pseudogene. This CDR3 region has 18 residues. The CDR3 region has the DNA TGTGCCAGCGCCCCAGGGGAACAGGAGAATAGGAACACCGGGGAGCTGTTTTTT. Residues: CASAPGEQENRNTGELFF.

This sequence joins TRBV25-1 and TRBJ1-1; D uncertain. V lost 2 bases to trimming and J lost 11 bases, with 21 bases between them. CDR3 size: 15 residues. The germline gives CDR1 MGHDK, CDR2 SYGVNS. Written as DNA, the CDR3 is TGTGCCAGCAGTGAAAGAGGCGGCCCCCTAGATAGGGCTTTCTTT. Amino acids: CASSERGGPLDRAFF.

The chain links TRBV2 to TRBJ1-4, with 8 bases fitting TRBD1. Looked up from germline, CDR1 is SNHLY and CDR2 is FYNNEI. The trim removed 0 bases at V and 13 bases at J, leaving 10 bases unmatched. This CDR3 spans 15 amino acids. The CDR3 DNA reads as TGTGCCAGCAGTGAAGCAAGGGACAGGCGTGAGAGACTGTTTTTT. Translation gives CASSEARDRRERLFF.

The chain has TRBV7-6 and TRBJ2-1, with 11 nucleotides matching TRBD2. The ends lost 4 bases at V and 7 bases at J; junction bases unmatched: 9. Germline V gene sequence: CDR1 SGHVS, CDR2 FNYEAQ. The CDR3 is made up of 16 amino acids. The CDR3 loop is CASSSLTSGVGNEQFF. Written as DNA, the CDR3 is TGTGCCAGCAGCTCCTTGACTAGCGGGGTGGGAAATGAGCAGTTCTTC.

The chain carries TRBV4-1 and TRBJ2-6; TRBD1 aligns across 7 bases. The germline V gene has CDR1 MGHRA and CDR2 YSYEKL. The CDR3 consists of 14 residues. V lost 6 bases to trimming and J lost 3 bases; unmatched junction nucleotides: 2. The CDR3 reads CASRQGNGANVLTF. The CDR3 bases are TGCGCCAGCAGACAGGGGAATGGGGCCAACGTCCTGACTTTC.

V usage is TRBV27 and J usage is TRBJ1-5; 7 bases map to TRBD1. With V trimmed by 4 bases and J by 0 bases, 6 bases remained unmatched. Germline V gene lookup returns CDR1 MNHEY and CDR2 SMNVEV (reference sequence). This CDR3 region has 16 residues. As DNA, the CDR3 is TGTGCCAGCAGTTCCGGACAGGACTATAGCAATCAGCCCCAGCATTTT. Protein sequence: CASSSGQDYSNQPQHF.

As DNA, the CDR3 is TGTGCCAGCAGCTTAGAAAACGCAGGGGCAAACGAGCAGTACTTC. It specifies CASSLENAGANEQYF. The rearrangement uses TRBV7-2 and TRBJ2-7; a weak D match, TRBD1 (6 bases). Trimming took 1 base from V and 5 from J, leaving 15 bases between them. Germline CDR1 SGHTA, CDR2 FQGNSA. The CDR3 runs 15 residues.

The chain employs TRBV19 and TRBJ2-6, with TRBD1 matching over 10 bases. The CDR3 totals 15 residues. J was trimmed by 2 bases and V by 5 bases; bases with no gene match: 0. CDR1 LNHDA and CDR2 SQIVND come from the germline V gene (reference sequence). CDR3 in DNA: TGTGCCAGTAGTGACAGGGGGCCTGGGGCCAACGTCCTGACTTTC. Translation: CASSDRGPGANVLTF.

The V call is TRBV6-6, the J call TRBJ1-1, with 7 bases matching TRBD1. The J segment lost 6 bases and the V segment lost 6 bases, leaving 4 bases of the junction unmatched. This CDR3 has 12 amino acids. Germline V gives CDR1 MNHNY, CDR2 SVGAGI (reference sequence). The CDR3 is CASRPGGAEAFF. The CDR3 DNA reads TGTGCCAGCAGACCAGGGGGGGCTGAAGCTTTCTTT.

The rearrangement uses TRBV4-1 and TRBJ1-4; no definite D call. Trimming pared 8 bases from V and 1 base from J, leaving 11 bases between. The CDR3 length is 14 residues. Germline V lookup: CDR1 MGHRA, CDR2 YSYEKL. In DNA form, the CDR3 reads TGCGCCAGCCGAAATAGCAAAACTAATGAAAAACTGTTTTTT. Its translation is CASRNSKTNEKLFF.

This chain connects TRBV27 to TRBJ1-5; D gene ambiguous. Germline loops: CDR1 MNHEY, CDR2 SMNVEV (reference sequence). The CDR3 has 13 amino acids. Trimming took off 5 bases at V and 2 bases at J, with 7 bases between the two ends. The CDR3: CASSLRGNQPQHF. The CDR3 DNA is TGTGCCAGCAGTCTACGGGGCAATCAGCCCCAGCATTTT.

The chain employs TRBV29-1 and TRBJ2-7; 7 positions agree with TRBD2. Trimming took 3 bases from V and 6 from J; bases not matched to a gene: 8. The CDR3 loop spans 13 amino acids. In germline, CDR1 is SQVTM, CDR2 ANQGSEA. Here the CDR3 reads CSVEVTREGEQYF. The DNA of the CDR3 is TGCAGCGTTGAGGTCACCAGGGAGGGCGAGCAGTACTTC.

A word on this clone: Other DNA sequences in the sample encode the same CDR3. CDR3 bases: TGTGCCAGCAGCGTATATGGCCGAGGGCAAGAGACCCAGTACTTC. Its translation is CASSVYGRGQETQYF. V and J are TRBV11-3 and TRBJ2-5, with a weak D call TRBD2 (5 bases). The CDR3 is 15 amino acids. V was cut by 5 bases and J by 2 bases, with 15 bases left in between. Germline assignment: CDR1 SGHNT and CDR2 YENEEA.

The rearrangement uses TRBV9 and TRBJ1-4; D not certain. The germline V gene encodes CDR1 SGDLS and CDR2 YYNGEE. The CDR3 covers 13 residues. Trimming removed 4 bases at V and 10 bases at J, with 14 bases between. The CDR3 coding sequence is TGTGCCAGCAGCCCGCCTTCTGCGGGAAAACTGTTTTTT. Amino acids: CASSPPSAGKLFF.

The V and J genes are TRBV6-5 and TRBJ1-6, with D uncertain. This CDR3 comprises 14 residues. Trimming shortened V by 6 bases and J by 7 bases, and 13 bases separated the two germline ends. Germline V gene data show CDR1 as MNHEY and CDR2 as SVGAGI. This chain's CDR3 is CASSRRITNSPLHF. The CDR3 coding sequence is TGTGCCAGCAGCCGACGGATTACGAATTCACCCCTCCACTTT.

The chain uses TRBV28 and TRBJ2-2; 10 nucleotides agree with TRBD1. The germline gives CDR1 MDHEN, CDR2 SYDVKM. The V segment lost 2 bases and the J segment 8 bases; nucleotides outside the gene matches: 8. This CDR3 spans 16 amino acids. For the CDR3, the DNA is TGTGCCAGCAGTTTACCAGACAGGGGGCGAGTTGGGGAGCTGTTTTTT. Translating it yields CASSLPDRGRVGELFF.